This TCR beta chain came from a study of sequential checkpoint blockade in melanoma. Looking at the study overall: Patients were randomized 1:1 to nivolumab-then-ipilimumab or ipilimumab-then-nivolumab first-line.

Trimming took off 4 bases at V and 8 bases at J, with 7 bases between the two ends. The CDR3 is made up of 12 amino acids. The V gene's germline CDR1 is SGDLS and CDR2 YYNGEE. Measured with immunoSEQ multiplex PCR; TCRdb has only the in-frame clones, and not every one. The top ten hold more than 20% of the sample, which has about 17,000 clones, 67% seen once. This sample's treatment: randomized to nivolumab then ipilimumab (arm A) or the reverse (arm B). The source was CD8+ T cells sorted from blood (inferred from file names), collected from a patient given nivolumab and ipilimumab in sequence. The genes are TRBV9 and TRBJ1-6; D unresolved. The TCR originated in a human donor with melanoma. The CDR3, as DNA: TGTGCCAGCAGCAAAGGAGATTCACCCCTCCACTTT. Translation gives CASSKGDSPLHF.